This TCR beta chain was documented in a study of Tregs in tolerant kidney transplant recipients. Study at large: CD4+CD25+CD127- cells came from approximately 3-day belatacept mixed lymphocyte reactions, some with roughly five-day graft donor restimulation. Antibodies separated recipient from donor cells. Points from the study as a whole: Validation in larger populations is needed because few patients were studied. The most relevant donor-specific Treg TCRbeta repertoire apparently came from expansion with activated donor B cells.

Regarding this clone: Its antigen is undetermined.

The ends were cut back, 6 bases at V and 5 bases at J, with 14 bases in the middle. Germline V gene data show CDR1 as ENHRY and CDR2 as SYGVKD. The CDR3 is 13 amino acids. Libraries were prepared by immunoSEQ multiplex PCR; TCRdb keeps only in-frame clonotypes and omits some of them. This table has tens of thousands of clones, 82% appearing once. This chain uses TRBV10-3 with TRBJ2-7, with D perhaps matching TRBD1 or TRBD2 (5 bases each). The origin of this receptor is a human donor in good health. The sample was Tregs from blood cultured with allogeneic cells. In nucleotides, the CDR3 is TGTGCCATCAGCGGGTTTTTGGGGGACGAGCAGTACTTC. It yields the protein CAISGFLGDEQYF.